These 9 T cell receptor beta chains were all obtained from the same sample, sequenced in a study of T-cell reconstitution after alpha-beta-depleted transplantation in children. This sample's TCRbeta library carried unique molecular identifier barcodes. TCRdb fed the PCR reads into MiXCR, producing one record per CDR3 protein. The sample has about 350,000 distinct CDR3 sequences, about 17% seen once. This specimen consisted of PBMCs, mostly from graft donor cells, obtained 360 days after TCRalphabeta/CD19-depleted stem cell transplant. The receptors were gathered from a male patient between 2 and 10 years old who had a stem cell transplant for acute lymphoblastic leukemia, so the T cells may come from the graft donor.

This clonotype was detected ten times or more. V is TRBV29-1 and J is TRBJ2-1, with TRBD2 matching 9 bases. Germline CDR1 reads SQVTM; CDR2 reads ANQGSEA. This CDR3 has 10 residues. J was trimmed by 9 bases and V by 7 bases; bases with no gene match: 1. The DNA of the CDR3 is TGCAGCGCACTAGCGGGTGAGCAGTTCTTC. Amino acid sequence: CSALAGEQFF.

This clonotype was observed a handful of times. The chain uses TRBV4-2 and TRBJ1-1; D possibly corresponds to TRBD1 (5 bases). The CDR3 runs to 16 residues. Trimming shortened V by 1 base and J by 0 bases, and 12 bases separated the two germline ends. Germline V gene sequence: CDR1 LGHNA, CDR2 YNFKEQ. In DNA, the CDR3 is TGTGCCAGCAGCCAAGTCGTTCGGGGGATGAACACTGAAGCTTTCTTT. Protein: CASSQVVRGMNTEAFF.

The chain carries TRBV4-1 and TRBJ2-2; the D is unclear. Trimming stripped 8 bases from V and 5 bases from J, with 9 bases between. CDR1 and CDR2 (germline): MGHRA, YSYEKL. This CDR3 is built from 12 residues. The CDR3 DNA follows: TGCGCCAGCCGCCCCTCTACCGGGGAGCTGTTTTTT. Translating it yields CASRPSTGELFF.

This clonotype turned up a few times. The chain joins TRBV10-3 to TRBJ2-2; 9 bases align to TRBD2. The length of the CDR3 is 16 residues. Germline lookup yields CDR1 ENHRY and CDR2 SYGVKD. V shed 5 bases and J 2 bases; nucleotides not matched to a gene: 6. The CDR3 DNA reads TGTGCCATCAGTAGTAGCGGGAGTGTCAACACCGGGGAGCTGTTTTTT. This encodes CAISSSGSVNTGELFF.

CDR3 coding DNA: TGTGCCAGCAGTTTGGGGGGTTATAATTCACCCCTCCACTTT. Amino acids: CASSLGGYNSPLHF. The chain links TRBV12-3 or TRBV12-4 to TRBJ1-6; D is perhaps TRBD1 (5 bases). The V gene lost 3 bases and the J gene lost 4 bases, with 7 bases spanning the gap. CDR3 size: 14 residues.

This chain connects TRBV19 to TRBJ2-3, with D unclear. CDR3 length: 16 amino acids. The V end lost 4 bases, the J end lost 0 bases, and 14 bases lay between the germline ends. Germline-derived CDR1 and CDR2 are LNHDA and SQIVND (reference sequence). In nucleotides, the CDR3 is TGTGCCAGTAGTAGCCTCAGCGTCACTAGCACAGATACGCAGTATTTT. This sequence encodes CASSSLSVTSTDTQYF.

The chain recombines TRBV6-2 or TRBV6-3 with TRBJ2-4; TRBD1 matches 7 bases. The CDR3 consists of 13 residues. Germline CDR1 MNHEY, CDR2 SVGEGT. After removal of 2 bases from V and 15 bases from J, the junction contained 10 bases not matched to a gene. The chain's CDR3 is CASSYREVQGTYF. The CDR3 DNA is TGTGCCAGCAGTTACCGCGAGGTACAGGGGACGTACTTC.

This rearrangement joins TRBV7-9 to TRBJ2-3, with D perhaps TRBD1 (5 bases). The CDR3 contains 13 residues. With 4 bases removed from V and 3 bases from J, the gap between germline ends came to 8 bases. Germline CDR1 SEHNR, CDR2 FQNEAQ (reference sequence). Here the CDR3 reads CASSSAGTDTQYF. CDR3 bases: TGTGCCAGCAGCTCAGCAGGGACAGATACGCAGTATTTT.

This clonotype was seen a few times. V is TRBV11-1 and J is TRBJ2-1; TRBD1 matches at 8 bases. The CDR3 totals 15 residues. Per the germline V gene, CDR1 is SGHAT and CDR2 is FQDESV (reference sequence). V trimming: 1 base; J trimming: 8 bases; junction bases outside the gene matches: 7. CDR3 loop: CASSLVGTGDHEQFF. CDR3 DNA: TGTGCCAGCAGCTTAGTTGGGACAGGTGACCATGAGCAGTTCTTC.